The 16 T cell receptor beta chains reported below all come from one sample, sequenced in a study of response to subunit inactivated influenza vaccine. One entry per CDR3 protein, called by TCRdb with MiXCR from the RT-PCR reads. The sample contains roughly 670,000 distinct CDR3 sequences, 14% of which appear only once. The source material was PBMCs from blood, sampled 14 days before vaccination. These receptors were taken from a man between 50 and 59 years old who received an inactivated influenza vaccine.

The rearrangement uses TRBV12-3 or TRBV12-4 and TRBJ2-1; possibly TRBD2 for D (6 bases). This CDR3 spans 17 amino acids. The V gene lost 0 bases and the J gene lost 7 bases, with 19 bases spanning the gap. The CDR3 DNA sequence: TGTGCCAGCAGTTTAGCGAAGACGGTAGCGGATGGGAATGAGCAGTTCTTC. Translating gives CASSLAKTVADGNEQFF.

This clonotype was picked up many times. The rearrangement uses TRBV7-2 and TRBJ2-2; 7 nucleotides match TRBD1. This CDR3 region has 14 residues. After removal of 3 bases from V and 4 bases from J, the junction contained 2 bases not matched to a gene. Germline V gene data show CDR1 as SGHTA and CDR2 as FQGNSA. This CDR3 reads CASSFYRGTGELFF. The CDR3 nucleotides read TGTGCCAGCAGCTTTTACAGGGGCACCGGGGAGCTGTTTTTT.

This clonotype was detected a few times. J is TRBJ2-7 and V is TRBV20-1, with TRBD2 matching 12 bases. J gave up 6 bases and V 6 bases, and 9 bases lay outside the gene matches. The V gene's germline CDR1 is DFQATT and CDR2 SNEGSKA (reference sequence). There are 14 residues in the CDR3. CDR3 residues: CSALRTSGIVEQYF. The CDR3 coding sequence is TGCAGTGCCCTCAGGACTAGCGGGATCGTCGAGCAGTACTTC.

J is TRBJ2-7 and V is TRBV11-2; D uncertain. CDR1 SGHAT and CDR2 FQNNGV come from the germline V gene. This CDR3 comprises 17 residues. V was pared by 0 bases and J by 0 bases, with 15 bases between. This CDR3 is CASSLDSKGGSSYEQYF. CDR3 nucleotides: TGTGCCAGCAGCTTAGATTCTAAGGGCGGCAGCTCCTACGAGCAGTACTTC.

This clonotype has a handful of counts. J is TRBJ1-1 and V is TRBV29-1; TRBD1 is a possible D gene (6 bases). V was shortened by 0 bases and J by 5 bases, with 10 bases between the two germline ends. This CDR3 region has 13 residues. CDR1 and CDR2 (germline): SQVTM, ANQGSEA. CDR3 nucleotide sequence: TGCAGCGTTGAAGAACAGGGAGGGACTGAAGCTTTCTTT. It is translated as CSVEEQGGTEAFF.

The chain combines TRBV5-1 with TRBJ2-1; TRBD2 is a possible D gene (6 bases). Trimming cost V 0 bases and J 12 bases, with 25 bases left between them. This CDR3 has 17 amino acids. Per germline, CDR1 SGHRS and CDR2 YFSETQ. The CDR3 nucleotides are TGCGCCAGCAGCTTGGTCGTCGGGGGAGATTCTACAATGACGCAGTTCTTC. Translating gives CASSLVVGGDSTMTQFF.

This clonotype was detected a few times. V and J are TRBV28 and TRBJ2-3; TRBD2 matches 10 bases. The trim removed 3 bases at V and 6 bases at J, leaving 9 bases unmatched. Germline lookup yields CDR1 MDHEN and CDR2 SYDVKM. The CDR3 has 16 amino acids. This CDR3 is CASSFALAGASDTQYF. In DNA, the CDR3 is TGTGCCAGCAGTTTCGCTCTAGCGGGAGCTTCGGATACGCAGTATTTT.

This clonotype was seen a few times. The J gene is TRBJ2-1, the V gene TRBV7-2, with 7 bases identical to TRBD2. This CDR3 is built from 15 residues. J gave up 9 bases and V 5 bases, and 13 bases lay outside the gene matches. The germline V gene has CDR1 SGHTA and CDR2 FQGNSA. CDR3 region: CASSLRGDTVGEQFF. DNA for the CDR3: TGTGCCAGCAGCCTACGGGGGGATACGGTGGGTGAGCAGTTCTTC.

The chain carries TRBV20-1 and TRBJ1-6; D call uncertain. The CDR3 is 12 residues long. CDR1 is DFQATT, CDR2 SNEGSKA, per germline (reference sequence). V was shortened by 1 base and J by 7 bases, with 5 bases between the two germline ends. In nucleotides, the CDR3 is TGCAGTGCTAGAGGGTACAATTCACCCCTCCACTTT. It is translated as CSARGYNSPLHF.

The chain links TRBV4-2 to TRBJ2-3; D remains ambiguous. Per germline, CDR1 LGHNA and CDR2 YNFKEQ. This CDR3 spans 15 amino acids. V lost 0 bases and J 0 bases, leaving 7 bases between the germline ends. Here the CDR3 DNA reads TGTGCCAGCAGCCAAGATCTGGACAGCACAGATACGCAGTATTTT. Translating it yields CASSQDLDSTDTQYF.

The DNA of the CDR3 is TGCGCCAGCAGCTCTTCTTTCCAGGGGGCGCGTGGCTACACCTTC. Translation gives CASSSSFQGARGYTF. The chain employs TRBV5-1 and TRBJ1-2; the match to TRBD1 covers 8 bases. The V gene end was trimmed by 3 bases and the J gene end by 7 bases; junction bases not matched to a gene: 11. There are 15 residues in the CDR3. CDR1 and CDR2 (germline): SGHRS, YFSETQ.

In DNA form, the CDR3 reads TGTGCCAGCAGCCCCCATCCTCGACAGGGCCCCTCTGGAAACACCATATATTTT. Protein product: CASSPHPRQGPSGNTIYF. V and J are TRBV27 and TRBJ1-3; 7 positions match TRBD1. Germline-derived CDR1 and CDR2 are MNHEY and SMNVEV (reference sequence). The CDR3 covers 18 residues. V lost 6 bases and J lost 0; bases outside the gene matches: 14.

This chain connects TRBV6-2 or TRBV6-3 to TRBJ2-7; D could derive from TRBD1 or TRBD2 (6 bases each). The V end lost 2 bases, the J end lost 5 bases, and 13 bases lay between the germline ends. This CDR3 contains 14 residues. Germline CDR1 MNHEY, CDR2 SVGEGT. The CDR3 loop is CASSYGGPRHEQYF. As DNA, the CDR3 is TGTGCCAGCAGTTACGGGGGGCCACGCCACGAGCAGTACTTC.

On this clonotype itself: The germline gene is not matched at one end of the junction; a read error may be the cause. V is TRBV4-3 and J is TRBJ2-1; 8 bases line up with TRBD1. The germline V gene has CDR1 LGHNA and CDR2 YSLEER. The CDR3 is 16 amino acids. The CDR3, as DNA: TGCGCCAGCAGCCGAGGCCGGGACAGGCTCTACAACGAGCAGTTCTTC. Translating gives CASSRGRDRLYNEQFF.

The J gene is TRBJ2-3, the V gene TRBV5-1; 9 bases line up with TRBD1. In germline, CDR1 is SGHRS, CDR2 YFSETQ. The junction had 7 bases not matched to a gene; V was cut back by 4 bases and J by 7 bases. CDR3 length equals 14 residues. CDR3: CASSAGTGPYTQYF. The CDR3 coding sequence is TGCGCCAGCAGCGCCGGGACAGGGCCGTATACGCAGTATTTT.

This clonotype was recorded many times. This rearrangement joins TRBV29-1 to TRBJ2-5; D may be TRBD1 (5 bases). The CDR3 consists of 10 residues. Trimming cost V 4 bases and J 5 bases, with 5 bases left between them. Germline-derived CDR1 and CDR2 are SQVTM and ANQGSEA. The CDR3 region has the DNA TGCAGCGTTGCAGGGGAGACCCAGTACTTC. This translates into CSVAGETQYF.